The subject of this entry is one T cell receptor beta chain. As yet, its antigen is unknown. The data are from a study of T cell responses to AZD1222 COVID-19 vaccine. Findings of the study overall: White British ancestry dominated among donors, who included more females, and clonal diversity was possibly underestimated.

The CDR3 extends over 15 amino acids. Unmatched junction bases numbered 10, after V lost 6 bases and J lost 2 bases. Looked up from germline, CDR1 is SQVTM and CDR2 is ANQGSEA. Profiling relied on immunoSEQ multiplex PCR, and the TCRdb table lists in-frame clones only, not all of them. The sample includes more than 100,000 clones, 70% to 90% of them seen just once. The sample in question was peripheral blood, obtained on day 0 of AZD1222 vaccination. The receptor's source is an adult in good health. The rearrangement links TRBV29-1 to TRBJ2-3; 8 nucleotides match TRBD2. The CDR3 DNA is TGCAGCGTCGGGGGGGGAGACGGACACACAGATACGCAGTATTTT. Translating gives CSVGGGDGHTDTQYF.